The clone carrying this T cell receptor (beta chain) was seen more than once but under ten times. No antigen is known for it. There are 11 residues in the CDR3. Trimming cost V 7 bases and J 6 bases, with 9 bases left between them. This record comes from a study of response to subunit inactivated influenza vaccine. Study-level points and caveats: A suggestion made by the authors is that each seasonal influenza vaccination recruits few new T cells.

MiXCR, applied by TCRdb to the RT-PCR reads, yields one record per CDR3 protein. The sample holds under 950,000 distinct CDR3 sequences, roughly 20% seen once. This chain joins TRBV12-3 or TRBV12-4 and TRBJ1-1; no clear D gene. Here the sequenced sample was PBMCs from blood, taken about 5 days after vaccination. This clonotype originated in a man aged 45-65 years who received an inactivated influenza vaccine. The CDR3 protein is CASKSFAEAFF. DNA for the CDR3: TGTGCCAGCAAATCTTTTGCTGAAGCTTTCTTT.